These T cell receptor beta chains were read from a single sample in a study of naive and memory T cell subsets. MiXCR, run by TCRdb on the UMI-ligation and nested PCR reads, gives a single entry per CDR3 protein. The top ten clones hold about 0.85% of a sample with 95,000 to 150,000 distinct CDR3 sequences, 35% to 40% of them seen once. The sample comprised central memory CD4+ T cells from blood. The source of these receptors is a human donor in good health. Each CDR3 is given with its conserved first and last residue. Fields, in order: V gene, J gene, clone size, D gene, CDR3 DNA, CDR3 protein. The D gene is left open where the match is weak. Only part of the rows carry a size: once, few, many, or a class if the clone is expanded.

TRBV24-1,TRBJ2-7,many,.,TGTGCCACGGCAGAGACAGGAGCGGGCGAGCAGTACTTC,CATAETGAGEQYF
TRBV29-1,TRBJ2-7,.,TRBD1,TGCAGCGTCACGGACAGGACCTACGAGCAGTACTTC,CSVTDRTYEQYF
TRBV19,TRBJ2-1,many,.,TGTGCCAGCAACGGCGGCTACTCCTACAATGAGCAGTTCTTC,CASNGGYSYNEQFF
TRBV7-6,TRBJ2-1,many,.,TGTGCCAGCAGCTTAGACCCGGATTCCTACAATGAGCAGTTCTTC,CASSLDPDSYNEQFF
TRBV7-9,TRBJ1-1,few,TRBD1,TGTGCCAGCAGCTCCACCCGGACAGGGTCGGACACTGAAGCTTTCTTT,CASSSTRTGSDTEAFF
TRBV6-1,TRBJ2-7,few,TRBD2,TGTGCCAGCATCAAGGGAGGGAGCGGCTACGAGCAGTACTTC,CASIKGGSGYEQYF
TRBV10-3,TRBJ1-2,few,.,TGTGCCATCAGTGAGGAGGCAGGGTCTGGCTACACCTTC,CAISEEAGSGYTF
TRBV7-2,TRBJ2-3,many,.,TGTGCCAGCAGGGGACTTGCCACAGATACGCAGTATTTT,CASRGLATDTQYF
TRBV20-1,TRBJ2-3,few,.,TGCAGTGCTAGACGGGGATCGGGAGATACGCAGTATTTT,CSARRGSGDTQYF
TRBV6-5,TRBJ1-1,.,.,TGTGCCAGCAGGGGACAACTGAACACTGAAGCTTTCTTT,CASRGQLNTEAFF
TRBV14,TRBJ2-1,once,TRBD2,TGTGCCAGCAGCCGCGGGACTAGCGGGAGCAGAAATGAGCAGTTCTTC,CASSRGTSGSRNEQFF
TRBV2,TRBJ2-1,few,.,TGTGCCAGCAGTGTTATTGGGGGCGTGAAATACAATGAGCAGTTCTTC,CASSVIGGVKYNEQFF
TRBV20-1,TRBJ2-7,few,.,TGCAGTGCTAGAGAGGACTGGGCCCTAGCATACGAGCAGTACTTC,CSAREDWALAYEQYF
TRBV20-1,TRBJ2-3,few,TRBD1,TGCAGTGCCAACCCCGGGACAGGGAATGATGATACGCAGTATTTT,CSANPGTGNDDTQYF